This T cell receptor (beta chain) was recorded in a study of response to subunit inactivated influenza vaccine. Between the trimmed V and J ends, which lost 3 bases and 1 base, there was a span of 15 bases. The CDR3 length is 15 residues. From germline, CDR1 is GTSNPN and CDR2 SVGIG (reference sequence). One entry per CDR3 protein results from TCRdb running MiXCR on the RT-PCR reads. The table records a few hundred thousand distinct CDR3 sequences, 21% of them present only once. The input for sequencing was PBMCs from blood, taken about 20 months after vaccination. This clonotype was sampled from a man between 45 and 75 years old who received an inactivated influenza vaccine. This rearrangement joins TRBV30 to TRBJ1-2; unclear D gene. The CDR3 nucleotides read TGTGCCTGGAGGGCGGATATCCGACTTAACTATGGCTACACCTTC. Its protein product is CAWRADIRLNYGYTF.